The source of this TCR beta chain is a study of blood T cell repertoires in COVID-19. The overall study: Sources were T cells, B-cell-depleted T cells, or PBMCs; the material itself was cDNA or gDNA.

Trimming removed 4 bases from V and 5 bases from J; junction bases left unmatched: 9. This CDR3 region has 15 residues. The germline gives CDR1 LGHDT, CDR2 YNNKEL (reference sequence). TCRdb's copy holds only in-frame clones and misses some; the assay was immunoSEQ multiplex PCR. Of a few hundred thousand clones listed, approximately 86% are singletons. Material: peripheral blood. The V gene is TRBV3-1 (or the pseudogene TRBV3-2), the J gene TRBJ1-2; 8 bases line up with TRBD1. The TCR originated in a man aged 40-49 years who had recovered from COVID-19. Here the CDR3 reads CASSRTGTGTYGYTF. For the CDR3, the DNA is TGTGCCAGCAGCCGCACCGGGACAGGTACATATGGCTACACCTTC.